Sequencing of this T cell receptor (beta chain) was carried out in a study of OX40 agonist ivuxolimab in advanced cancers. Germline values: CDR1 SGHRS, CDR2 YFSETQ. The CDR3 loop spans 15 amino acids. The V and J ends lost 3 bases and 5 bases respectively, with 17 bases between them. Assay used: immunoSEQ multiplex PCR; TCRdb lists only in-frame clones, some missing. The data hold around 64,000 clones, with more than 80% observed a single time. V is TRBV5-1 and J is TRBJ1-1, with D perhaps matching TRBD1 (5 bases). The sequence came from an adult with an advanced solid tumor such as melanoma, head and neck, liver or kidney cancer. The input for sequencing was CD4+ or CD8+ T cells sorted from blood, taken in a trial of the OX40 agonist ivuxolimab. CDR3 sequence reads: CASSSGEVGGTEAFF. DNA of the CDR3: TGCGCCAGCAGCTCGGGGGAAGTTGGTGGAACTGAAGCTTTCTTT.